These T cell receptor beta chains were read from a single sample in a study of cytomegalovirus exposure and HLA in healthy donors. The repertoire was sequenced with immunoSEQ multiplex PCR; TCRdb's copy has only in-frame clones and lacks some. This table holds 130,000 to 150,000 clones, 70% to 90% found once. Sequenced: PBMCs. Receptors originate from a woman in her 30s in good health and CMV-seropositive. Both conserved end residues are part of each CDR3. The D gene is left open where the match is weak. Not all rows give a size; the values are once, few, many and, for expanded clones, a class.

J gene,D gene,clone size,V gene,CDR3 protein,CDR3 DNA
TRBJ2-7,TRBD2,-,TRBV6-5,CASSNTGSGSYEQYF,TGTGCCAGCAGTAACACGGGTAGCGGGTCCTACGAGCAGTACTTC
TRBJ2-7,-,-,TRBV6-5,CASSYGGTRYEQYF,TGTGCCAGCAGTTACGGAGGGACCCGCTACGAGCAGTACTTC
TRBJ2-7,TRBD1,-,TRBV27,CASSSGTGGFEQYF,TGTGCCAGCAGTTCCGGGACAGGGGGCTTCGAGCAGTACTTC
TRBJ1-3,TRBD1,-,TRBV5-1,CASSGAGGANTIYF,TGCGCCAGCTCTGGGGCAGGGGGCGCGAACACCATATATTTT
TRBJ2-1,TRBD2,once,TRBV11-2,CASSLTTSGSRNEQFF,TGTGCCAGCAGCCTAACGACTAGCGGGAGTAGGAATGAGCAGTTCTTC
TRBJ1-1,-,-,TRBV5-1,CASSRGGTEAFF,TGCGCCAGCAGCCGCGGGGGCACTGAAGCTTTCTTT
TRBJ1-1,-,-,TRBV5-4,CASSAKNTEAFF,TGTGCCAGCAGCGCGAAGAACACTGAAGCTTTCTTT
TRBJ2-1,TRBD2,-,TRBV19,CASSQPGLAGEQFF,TGTGCCAGTAGTCAGCCGGGACTAGCGGGGGAGCAGTTCTTC
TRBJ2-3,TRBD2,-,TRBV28,CASSSRRWGRARGDTQYF,TGTGCCAGCAGTTCTCGAAGGTGGGGGAGGGCCCGGGGAGATACGCAGTATTTT
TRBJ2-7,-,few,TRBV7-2,CASSSHSISYEQYF,TGTGCCAGCAGCTCTCACTCCATCTCCTACGAGCAGTACTTC
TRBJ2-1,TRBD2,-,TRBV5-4,CASSLGLAGNEQFF,TGTGCCAGCAGCCTAGGACTAGCGGGAAATGAGCAGTTCTTC
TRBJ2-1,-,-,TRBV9,CASSVISETKQFF,TGTGCCAGCAGCGTAATCAGCGAGACGAAGCAGTTCTTC
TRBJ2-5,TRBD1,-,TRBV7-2,CASSKQGALRQETQYF,TGTGCCAGCAGCAAACAGGGGGCCCTCCGACAAGAGACCCAGTACTTC
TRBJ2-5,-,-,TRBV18,CASSPSVLQETQYF,TGTGCCAGCTCACCGTCGGTGCTTCAAGAGACCCAGTACTTC
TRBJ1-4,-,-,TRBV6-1,CATGGATNEKLFF,TGTGCCACGGGGGGGGCAACTAATGAAAAACTGTTTTTT
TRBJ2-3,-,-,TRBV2,CASLHRTDTQYF,TGTGCCAGCTTGCACAGGACAGATACGCAGTATTTT
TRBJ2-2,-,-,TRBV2,CASSGGVQAGELFF,TGTGCCAGCAGTGGGGGGGTTCAGGCCGGGGAGCTGTTTTTT
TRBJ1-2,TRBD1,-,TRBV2,CASSEETGGYGYTF,TGTGCCAGCAGTGAAGAGACAGGGGGTTATGGCTACACCTTC
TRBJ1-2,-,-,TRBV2,CASSVGVGYTF,TGTGCCAGCAGTGTCGGTGTTGGCTACACCTTC
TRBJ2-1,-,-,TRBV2,CATKTGYSHEQFF,TGTGCCACGAAGACAGGATATTCCCATGAGCAGTTCTTC
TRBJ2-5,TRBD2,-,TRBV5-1,CASSLNGGGAGETQYF,TGCGCCAGCAGCTTGAACGGCGGGGGGGCCGGAGAGACCCAGTACTTC
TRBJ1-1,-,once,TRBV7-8,CASSYNRNTEAFF,TGTGCCAGCAGCTACAACAGGAACACTGAAGCTTTCTTT
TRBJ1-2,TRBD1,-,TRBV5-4,CASSSKTGNLDGYTF,TGTGCCAGCAGCTCGAAGACAGGGAACCTCGATGGCTACACCTTC
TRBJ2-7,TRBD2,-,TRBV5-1,CASSPGLAGAEQYF,TGCGCCAGCAGCCCCGGCCTAGCGGGGGCCGAGCAGTACTTC
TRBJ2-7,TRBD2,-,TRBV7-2,CASRLELAGVYEQYF,TGTGCCAGCAGGCTTGAACTAGCGGGAGTCTACGAGCAGTACTTC
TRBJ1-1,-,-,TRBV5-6,CASSFAENTEAFF,TGTGCCAGCAGCTTCGCAGAGAACACTGAAGCTTTCTTT
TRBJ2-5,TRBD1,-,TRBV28,CASADYRGRETQYF,TGTGCCAGCGCCGATTACAGGGGGCGCGAGACCCAGTACTTC
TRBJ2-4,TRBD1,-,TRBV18,CASSPLGTARKNIQYF,TGTGCCAGCTCACCACTCGGGACAGCTAGAAAAAACATTCAGTACTTC
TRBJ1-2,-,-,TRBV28,CASSLANRANYGYTF,TGTGCCAGCAGTTTGGCAAACAGGGCCAACTATGGCTACACCTTC
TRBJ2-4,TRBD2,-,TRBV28,CASRAGATLTSGRVVVGSKNIQYF,TGTGCCAGCAGGGCAGGCGCCACCCTCACTAGCGGGAGGGTTGTAGTTGGGTCCAAAAACATTCAGTACTTC
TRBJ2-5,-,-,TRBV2,CASRRESRVVETQYF,TGTGCCAGCAGACGGGAGAGCCGGGTAGTAGAGACCCAGTACTTC
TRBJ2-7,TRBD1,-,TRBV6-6,CASLNEWGTGGYEQYF,TGTGCCAGCCTAAACGAATGGGGAACAGGGGGTTACGAGCAGTACTTC
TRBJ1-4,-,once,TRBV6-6,CASSEGVRKLFF,TGTGCCAGCAGCGAGGGGGTGAGAAAACTGTTTTTT
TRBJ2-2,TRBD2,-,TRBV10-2,CASSSVAGSTGELFF,TGCGCCAGCAGTAGTGTAGCGGGAAGCACCGGGGAGCTGTTTTTT
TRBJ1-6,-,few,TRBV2,CASSEFSPNSPLHF,TGTGCCAGCAGTGAATTTAGTCCGAATTCACCCCTCCACTTT
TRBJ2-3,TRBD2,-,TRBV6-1,CASSESGSGADTQYF,TGTGCCAGCAGTGAAAGCGGGAGTGGCGCAGATACGCAGTATTTT
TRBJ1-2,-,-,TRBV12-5,CASGLGGPGGYTF,TGTGCTAGTGGTTTGGGGGGGCCCGGTGGCTACACCTTC
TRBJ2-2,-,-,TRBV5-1,CASSLEQSGTGELFF,TGCGCCAGCAGCTTGGAGCAGTCGGGCACCGGGGAGCTGTTTTTT
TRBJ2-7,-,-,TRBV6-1,CASSLYRDYEQYF,TGTGCCAGCAGTTTATACCGGGACTACGAGCAGTACTTC
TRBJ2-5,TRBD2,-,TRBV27,CASREAGGGGETQYF,TGTGCCAGCAGGGAGGCGGGAGGAGGGGGGGAGACCCAGTACTTC